This TCR beta chain was obtained from a study of human T cells and chemical hapten exposure. Documented time point: healthy volunteer bleed at 6 weeks. Whole blood, unfractionated, served as the material for total RNA extraction. The library gave individual cDNA molecules unique molecular identifiers. Per the study methods: Samples contained a median of approximately 100,000 TCRs, with a range of roughly 20,000 to 750,000. Using its own MiXCR run on the RACE reads, TCRdb lists one record per CDR3 protein. These V and J calls originate from TCRdb's pipeline instead of the authors' own analysis. This sample has 65,000 or so distinct CDR3 sequences; roughly 6.1% occur once, and the top ten carry 3% to 4%. This clonotype occurred many times. The V and J ends lost 4 bases and 0 bases, in that order; junction bases with no gene match: 4. Germline V gene sequence: CDR1 MRHNA, CDR2 SNTAGT. The CDR3 has 16 residues.

Source material: whole blood. The J gene is TRBJ2-3, the V gene TRBV6-4; 10 positions agree with TRBD2. This receptor was obtained from a female donor in good health. Some clones in this sample may be carry-over from other donors' samples. CDR3 sequence reads: CASSALAGESTDTQYF. The CDR3 coding sequence is TGTGCCAGCAGTGCCCTAGCGGGAGAGAGCACAGATACGCAGTATTTT.